This T cell receptor beta chain stems from a study of blood T cells in healthy people across ages (dated by TCRdb to between 2014 and 2016). Study-wide context: In model experiments, template switching captured roughly one uniquely barcoded TCR beta cDNA molecule for every two T cells. The donors were divided into four age groups: young (average approximately 17 years), middle-aged (about 39), aged (roughly 60) and long-lived (82). Donors of different ages were randomly distributed across sequencing lanes to avoid experimental bias. The study measured age-related changes in TCR beta repertoire diversity using deep sequencing normalized with unique cDNA molecular identifiers. The study analyzed two additional independent replicas of 1 million unique cDNA reads from the same blood draw for two donors, one aged 18 to 29 and one aged 80 or older.

Findings and caveats that apply to the study as a whole: Since profiling was done on bulk unsorted PBMCs, naive and antigen-experienced compartments could not be conclusively compared. Estimates of total diversity based on one million sequenced T cells were considered lower bounds and underestimates. A strong correlation was found between observed TCR beta diversity and the percentage of naive T cells measured by flow cytometry. As age increased, observed TCR beta diversity per million T cells dropped in a roughly linear way, and a significant reduction was already evident by age 40. Compared with the aged group, the long-lived group had more naive CD4+ T cells, fewer expanded clones and increased TCR diversity, suggesting age selection. The CMV infection status of donors was not known, potentially confounding age-related changes in expanded clonotypes.

Donors were a few dozen systemically healthy Caucasian individuals from Russia aged roughly 6 to 90 years. Each donor gave ten milliliters of peripheral blood, collected into EDTA-treated Vacutainer tubes. Ficoll-Paque density-gradient centrifugation was used to isolate PBMCs, with at least 6.5 million per sample. Trizol reagent was used to extract total RNA from the PBMCs, yielding at least 5 micrograms per sample. For every donor, an aliquot of PBMCs went through flow cytometry to measure the percentages of naive CD45RAhigh/CD27high T cells. The CDR3 spans 16 residues, from the cysteine through the phenylalanine. CDR3 DNA is the only sequence kept; it has 48 bases, read in frame from the first base. The germline V gene supplies CDR1 MNHNS and CDR2 SASEGT. From V the trimming removes 11 bases and from J it removes 0 bases, while the gene matches leave 9 bases of the junction unaccounted for. Concerning this clonotype itself: No cognate antigen has been identified for it. A much more abundant neighbour one base away suggests this may be a read error.

Libraries were made using 5' RACE. Sequencing used an Illumina HiSeq 2500. A second roughly 7 to 12 cycle PCR used a sample-barcoded 5' primer and a J-beta primer mix. Each TCR beta cDNA molecule received a unique molecular identifier from a template-switch 5' adaptor carrying 12 random nucleotides. At least 3 million CDR3-containing paired-end reads were obtained from each sample. First-strand cDNA synthesis was performed from all RNA using the Mint cDNA synthesis kit, with priming by a TRBC-specific oligonucleotide. All cDNA was treated with uracil-DNA glycosylase and then went through a first 18-cycle PCR with the universal primers M1SS and BC2_uni_R. The paper's data handling went like this. For normalization, 1 million high-quality reads, each with a distinct molecular identifier, were randomly selected from each sample. Reads with shared molecular identifiers were discarded instead of being binned into consensus sequences. MiTCR, with a Q25 quality threshold and the strictest error-elimination algorithm, was used for CDR3 identification, clonotype clustering and error correction. Lower-bound total TCR beta diversity was estimated with a nonparametric unseen species model using Euler transformation. Using fastp trimming at Q25 and MiXCR clonotype assembly, TCRdb reanalyzed the public sequencing data and kept in-frame beta chains. Each entry is one CDR3 protein sequence, shown with its most common DNA and genes. The V and J calls were determined by TCRdb, not by the authors. The sample table shows around 1,500,000 distinct CDR3 sequences, and 25% to 30% are seen once. Approximately 7.7% of the sample rests with the top ten.

The sequence joins TRBV6-1 to TRBJ2-7; TRBD2 agrees with 14 junctional bases. The sequence was obtained from a woman in her twenties or thirties in good health. The sequenced sample consisted of blood. The bases read TGTGCCTGCCGGGGGACTAGCGGGGGCGGCTCCTACGAGCAGTACTTC. Its translation reads: CACRGTSGGGSYEQYF.